The TCR beta chain described here comes from a study of CD4 T cells in relation to SARS-CoV-2 and coronaviruses. Background on the study: PBMCs were cultured with antigen for nine to eleven days before TCR beta sequencing. The study, taken as a whole, reports: In roughly two thirds of donors, memory CD4+ clonotypes crossrecognized SARS-CoV-2 and at least one common cold coronavirus spike.

Sequenced by immunoSEQ multiplex PCR; TCRdb stores in-frame clones only, minus some. The sample records roughly 30,000 clones, 78% being singletons. Comments on this clone: What it binds is not known.

Deletions cut 3 bases from V and 4 bases from J, with 4 bases between. In germline, CDR1 is SGHTA, CDR2 FQGNSA. This CDR3 contains 11 residues. Unexposed donor CD4+ T cells date from about 2010-2019, before the COVID-19 pandemic. CD4+ T cells were isolated from the cells after roughly 11 days of culture. Testing used SARS-CoV-2 S/N and four cold-coronavirus spikes on unexposed-donor CD4+ T cells, cells permitting. Fresh IL-2 medium replaced half the medium on days 3 and 7. This clonotype was sampled from a human donor in good health. The sample consisted of CD4+ T cells from PBMCs, cultured in vitro. This chain connects TRBV7-2 to TRBJ2-7; no reliable D call. The CDR3 sequence is CASSFLYEQYF. CDR3 DNA sequence: TGTGCCAGCAGCTTTTTGTACGAGCAGTACTTC.